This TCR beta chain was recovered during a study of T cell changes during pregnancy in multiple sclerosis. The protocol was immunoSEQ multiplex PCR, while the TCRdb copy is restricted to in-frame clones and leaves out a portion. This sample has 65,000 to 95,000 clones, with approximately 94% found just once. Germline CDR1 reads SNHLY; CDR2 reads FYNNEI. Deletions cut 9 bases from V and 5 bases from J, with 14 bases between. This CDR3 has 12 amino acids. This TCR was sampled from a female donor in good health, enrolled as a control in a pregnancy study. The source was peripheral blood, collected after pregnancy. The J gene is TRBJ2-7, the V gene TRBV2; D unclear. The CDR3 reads CASGNVSHEQYF. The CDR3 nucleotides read TGTGCCAGTGGCAACGTTTCTCACGAGCAGTACTTC.